What follows is one T cell receptor (beta chain) and its context. What it binds is not known. The data belong to a study of T cells in Graves' hyperthyroidism and ophthalmopathy. The CDR3 regions of TCR beta were amplified from RNA transcripts. The HTBI primer set was used in a first-round RT-PCR of the TCR CDR3. One entry per CDR3 protein results from TCRdb running MiXCR on the multiplex PCR reads. The sample includes hundreds of thousands of distinct CDR3 sequences, 11% to 15% seen only once; the top ten take 25% to 30%. Trimming took 0 bases from V and 5 from J, leaving 17 bases between them. The CDR3 contains 16 residues. CDR1 and CDR2 from the germline V gene are MGHRA and YSYEKL. Study results and limitations: Model predictions of ophthalmopathy came a median approximately seven months before onset. Among thyroid clonotypes expanded above 0.001, most also appeared in blood.

V gene TRBV4-1 combines with J gene TRBJ2-7, with a tentative D call TRBD2 (5 bases). The source material was blood. The sequence derives from a man aged 50-60 years with Graves' ophthalmopathy. The CDR3 DNA reads TGCGCCAGCAGCCAAGATCAACGAGGGAGATTCGACGAGCAGTACTTC. Residues: CASSQDQRGRFDEQYF.